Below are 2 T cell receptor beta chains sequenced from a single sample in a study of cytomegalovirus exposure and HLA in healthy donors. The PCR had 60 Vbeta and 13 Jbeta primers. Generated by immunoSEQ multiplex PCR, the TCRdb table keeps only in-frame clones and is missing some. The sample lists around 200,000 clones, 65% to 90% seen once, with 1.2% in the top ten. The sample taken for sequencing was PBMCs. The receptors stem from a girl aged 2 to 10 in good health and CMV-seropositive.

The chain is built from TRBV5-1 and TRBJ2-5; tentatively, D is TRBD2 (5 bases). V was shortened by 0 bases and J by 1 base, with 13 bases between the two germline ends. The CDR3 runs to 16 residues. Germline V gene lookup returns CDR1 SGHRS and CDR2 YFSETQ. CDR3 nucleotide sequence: TGCGCCAGCAGCTTGGGTTCAGGAGGAGGCCAAGAGACCCAGTACTTC. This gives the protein CASSLGSGGGQETQYF.

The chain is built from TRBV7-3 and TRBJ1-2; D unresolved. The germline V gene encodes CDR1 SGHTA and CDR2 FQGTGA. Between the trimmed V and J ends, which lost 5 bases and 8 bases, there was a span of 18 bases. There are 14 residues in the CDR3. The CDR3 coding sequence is TGTGCCAGCAGCCCCATTCTACCGAGGGAGGGCTACACCTTC. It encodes CASSPILPREGYTF.